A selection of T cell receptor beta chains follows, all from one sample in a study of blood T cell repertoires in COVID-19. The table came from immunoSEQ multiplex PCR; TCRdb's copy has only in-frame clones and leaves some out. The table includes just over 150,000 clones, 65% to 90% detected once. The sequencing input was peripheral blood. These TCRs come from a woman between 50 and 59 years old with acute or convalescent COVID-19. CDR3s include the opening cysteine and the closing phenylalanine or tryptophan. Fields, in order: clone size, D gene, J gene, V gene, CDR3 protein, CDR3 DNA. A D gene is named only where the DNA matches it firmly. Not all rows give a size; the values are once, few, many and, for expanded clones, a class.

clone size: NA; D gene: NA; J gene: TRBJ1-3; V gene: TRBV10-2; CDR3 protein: CASRMAGNSGNTIYF; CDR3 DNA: TGCGCCAGCAGGATGGCCGGGAACTCTGGAAACACCATATATTTT
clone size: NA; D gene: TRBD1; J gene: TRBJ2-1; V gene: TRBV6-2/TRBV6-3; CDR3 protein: CASSSYQGVQFF; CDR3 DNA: TGTGCCAGCAGTTCCTATCAGGGGGTACAGTTCTTC
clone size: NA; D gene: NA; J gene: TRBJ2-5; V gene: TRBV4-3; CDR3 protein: CASSQQSREETQYF; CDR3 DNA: TGCGCCAGCAGCCAACAAAGCAGGGAAGAGACCCAGTACTTC
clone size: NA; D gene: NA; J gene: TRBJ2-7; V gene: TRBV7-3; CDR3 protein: CASSSGGPGPYEQYF; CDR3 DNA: TGTGCCAGCAGCTCCGGCGGGCCCGGCCCCTACGAGCAGTACTTC
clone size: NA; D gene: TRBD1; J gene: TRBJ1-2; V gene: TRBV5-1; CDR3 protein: CASSLALGGTGDGYTF; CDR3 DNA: TGCGCCAGCAGCTTGGCGCTGGGGGGGACAGGGGACGGCTACACCTTC
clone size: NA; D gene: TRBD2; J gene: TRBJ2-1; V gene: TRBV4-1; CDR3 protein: CASSQDRGLAGAGSYNEQFF; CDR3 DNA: TGCGCCAGCAGCCAAGATCGGGGGCTAGCGGGAGCAGGGTCCTACAATGAGCAGTTCTTC
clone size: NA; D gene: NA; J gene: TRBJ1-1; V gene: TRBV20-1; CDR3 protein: CSTYRNTEAFF; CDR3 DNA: TGCAGTACCTATAGGAACACTGAAGCTTTCTTT
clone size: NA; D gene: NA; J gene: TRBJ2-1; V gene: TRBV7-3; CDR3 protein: CASSNLPLRGLEDNEQFF; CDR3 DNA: TGTGCCAGCAGCAATCTACCCCTCAGGGGCCTAGAGGACAATGAGCAGTTCTTC
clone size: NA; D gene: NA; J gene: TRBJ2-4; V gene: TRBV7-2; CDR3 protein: CASSRGGGSQNIQYF; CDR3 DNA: TGTGCCAGCAGCCGCGGGGGCGGGAGTCAAAACATTCAGTACTTC
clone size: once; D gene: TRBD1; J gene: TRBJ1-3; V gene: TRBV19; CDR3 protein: CAIRQGNTIYF; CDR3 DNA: TGTGCCATCCGACAGGGGAACACCATATATTTT
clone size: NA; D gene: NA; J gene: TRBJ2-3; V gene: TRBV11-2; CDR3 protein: CASSASRDTQYF; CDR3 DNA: TGTGCCAGCAGCGCCTCCCGGGATACGCAGTATTTT
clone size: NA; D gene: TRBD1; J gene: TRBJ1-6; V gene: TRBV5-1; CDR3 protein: CASSLEVGQLGSPLHF; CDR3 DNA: TGCGCCAGCAGCTTGGAGGTGGGACAGCTGGGTTCACCCCTCCACTTT
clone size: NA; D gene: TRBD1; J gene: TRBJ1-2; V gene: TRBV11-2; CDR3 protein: CASSLGQGDYGYTF; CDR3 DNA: TGTGCCAGCAGCTTAGGACAGGGAGACTATGGCTACACCTTC
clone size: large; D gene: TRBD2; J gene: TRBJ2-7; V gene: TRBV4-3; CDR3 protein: CASSQDRSGRGYEQYF; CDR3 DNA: TGCGCCAGCAGCCAAGATAGAAGCGGGAGAGGATACGAGCAGTACTTC